This is a list of T cell receptor beta chains from one sample in a study of blood T cells in healthy people across ages. Via MiXCR, TCRdb re-called the 5' RACE reads, giving one row per CDR3 protein. The sample gives about a million distinct CDR3 sequences, roughly two fifths of which show up once; less than 15% is in the top ten. Sequencing was done on a sample of blood. The receptor set was obtained from a man aged 18 to 29 in good health. Both conserved end residues are part of each CDR3. The D gene is left open where the match is weak. Not every row has a clone size; where given, it reads once, few, many or a size class.

>-|TRBJ2-5|-|TRBV28
CASSSGGENQETQYF
TGTGCCAGCAGTTCTGGGGGCGAGAACCAAGAGACCCAGTACTTC
>-|TRBJ2-3|few|TRBV12-3/TRBV12-4
CASSPSALLTDTQYF
TGTGCCAGCAGCCCTAGCGCCCTCCTCACAGATACGCAGTATTTT
>-|TRBJ2-1|many|TRBV7-9
CASSLAGTTEQFF
TGTGCCAGCAGCTTAGCTGGGACGACTGAGCAGTTCTTC
>-|TRBJ2-1|few|TRBV7-2
CASSTRQTAHNEQFF
TGTGCCAGCAGCACCCGTCAGACCGCCCACAATGAGCAGTTCTTC
>-|TRBJ1-2|-|TRBV6-1
CASKEQLNYGYTF
TGTGCCAGCAAGGAACAGTTAAACTATGGCTACACCTTC
>TRBD2|TRBJ2-1|-|TRBV6-2/TRBV6-3
CASSGTSRETQFF
TGTGCCAGCAGTGGGACTAGTCGGGAGACCCAGTTCTTC
>TRBD2|TRBJ2-5|-|TRBV6-2/TRBV6-3
CASSYPTSGGAEETQYF
TGTGCCAGCAGTTACCCGACTAGCGGGGGGGCCGAAGAGACCCAGTACTTC
>-|TRBJ1-6|-|TRBV29-1
CSVRAAGANSPLHF
TGCAGCGTGAGGGCGGCAGGGGCCAATTCACCCCTCCACTTT
>-|TRBJ1-4|-|TRBV4-2
CASSQIGTGNEKLFF
TGTGCCAGCAGCCAAATTGGGACGGGTAATGAAAAACTGTTTTTT
>-|TRBJ2-1|few|TRBV2
CASSRDAISNEQFF
TGTGCCAGCAGCCGGGACGCCATATCCAATGAGCAGTTCTTC
>TRBD2|TRBJ2-5|-|TRBV12-3/TRBV12-4
CASSWVAGPYNEQYF
TGTGCCAGCAGTTGGGTAGCGGGGCCCTACAATGAGCAGTACTTC
>TRBD1|TRBJ2-1|-|TRBV20-1
CSAEQGSSYNEQFF
TGCAGTGCGGAACAGGGGAGCTCCTACAATGAGCAGTTCTTC
>TRBD2|TRBJ2-3|-|TRBV20-1
CSVQGAGVTDTQYF
TGCAGTGTGCAAGGGGCGGGGGTTACAGATACGCAGTATTTT
>-|TRBJ1-4|few|TRBV5-6
CASSRQVLNEKLFF
TGTGCCAGCAGCCGACAGGTCCTAAATGAAAAACTGTTTTTT
>-|TRBJ1-4|-|TRBV18
CASSPVPRSKATNEKLFF
TGTGCCAGCTCACCAGTTCCCAGGTCTAAGGCAACTAATGAAAAACTGTTTTTT
>-|TRBJ1-5|-|TRBV20-1
CSAGVAARFGQPQHF
TGCAGTGCTGGGGTGGCTGCGCGCTTTGGTCAGCCCCAGCATTTT
>-|TRBJ1-2|few|TRBV20-1
CSAPPGGPTSNYGYTF
TGCAGTGCCCCCCCAGGTGGCCCTACCTCTAACTATGGCTACACCTTC
>TRBD1|TRBJ1-4|few|TRBV5-1
CASSAQGSNEKLFF
TGCGCCAGCAGCGCACAGGGGTCTAATGAAAAACTGTTTTTT
>-|TRBJ1-1|-|TRBV7-9
CASSLALQGRPEAFF
TGTGCCAGCAGCTTAGCCCTTCAGGGAAGGCCTGAAGCTTTCTTT
>-|TRBJ2-1|few|TRBV5-5
CASSPKVVVGYDEQFF
TGTGCCAGCAGCCCAAAAGTCGTAGTGGGGTACGATGAGCAGTTCTTC
>TRBD1|TRBJ1-5|-|TRBV20-1
CSAVLQGASNQPQHF
TGCAGTGCCGTGTTACAGGGGGCGAGCAATCAGCCCCAGCATTTT
>TRBD2|TRBJ2-1|-|TRBV20-1
CSARESTSGGSSYNEQFF
TGCAGTGCTAGAGAGTCGACTAGCGGGGGATCTTCCTACAATGAGCAGTTCTTC
>-|TRBJ2-2|-|TRBV4-3
CASSQEGRTANTGELFF
TGCGCCAGCAGCCAAGAAGGGAGGACTGCGAACACCGGGGAGCTGTTTTTT
>-|TRBJ2-7|few|TRBV5-1
CASSLNPGEQYF
TGCGCCAGCAGCTTGAATCCGGGAGAGCAGTACTTC
>-|TRBJ1-1|-|TRBV12-3/TRBV12-4
CASTQTGTEAFF
TGTGCCAGCACCCAGACGGGGACTGAAGCTTTCTTT
>TRBD2|TRBJ2-7|many|TRBV4-2
CASSQGLAVYEQYF
TGTGCCAGCAGCCAAGGACTAGCGGTCTACGAGCAGTACTTC
>TRBD1|TRBJ1-2|-|TRBV4-1
CASSQTGERGYTF
TGCGCCAGCAGCCAGACAGGGGAGAGGGGCTACACCTTC
>-|TRBJ2-7|-|TRBV6-5
CASSTGHEHEQYF
TGTGCCAGCAGTACGGGCCACGAACACGAGCAGTACTTC
>TRBD2|TRBJ2-3|-|TRBV4-2
CASSHRSGGFTDTQYF
TGTGCCAGCAGCCATCGGTCGGGGGGTTTCACAGATACGCAGTATTTT
>TRBD1|TRBJ2-7|-|TRBV9
CASSSGTGLTYEQYF
TGTGCCAGCAGTTCCGGGACAGGCTTAACCTACGAGCAGTACTTC
>-|TRBJ1-2|-|TRBV15
CATSREKSNYGYTF
TGTGCCACCAGCAGAGAGAAGTCAAACTATGGCTACACCTTC
>-|TRBJ2-2|few|TRBV6-6
CASSYRQGSLFF
TGTGCCAGCAGTTACAGGCAGGGGTCGCTGTTTTTT
>-|TRBJ1-2|-|TRBV20-1
CSALGGSCGYTF
TGCAGTGCCCTGGGGGGCAGCTGTGGCTACACCTTC
>TRBD1|TRBJ1-1|once|TRBV20-1
CSATTGRNTEAFF
TGCAGTGCCACGACAGGGCGGAACACTGAAGCTTTCTTT
>TRBD1|TRBJ2-7|few|TRBV27
CASSDRGESEQYF
TGTGCCAGCAGTGACAGGGGAGAAAGCGAGCAGTACTTC
>-|TRBJ2-6|-|TRBV12-3/TRBV12-4
CASSLRLGLGANVPTF
TGTGCCAGCAGTTTACGGCTGGGTCTTGGGGCCAACGTCCCGACTTTC
>TRBD1|TRBJ1-1|-|TRBV30
CACGQGENTEAFF
TGTGCCTGCGGACAGGGAGAGAACACTGAAGCTTTCTTT
>-|TRBJ2-1|many|TRBV4-3
CASSQEQADEQFF
TGCGCCAGCAGCCAAGAGCAGGCCGATGAGCAGTTCTTC
>TRBD2|TRBJ2-7|-|TRBV15
CATSLETSGAYEQYF
TGTGCCACCAGCCTAGAGACTAGCGGGGCTTACGAGCAGTACTTC
>-|TRBJ1-4|-|TRBV3-1
CASSRRPPPRATNEKLFF
TGTGCCAGCAGCCGCAGGCCCCCCCCCAGGGCAACTAATGAAAAACTGTTTTTT
>-|TRBJ1-2|-|TRBV11-2
CASSPHLSAGGYTF
TGTGCCAGCAGCCCCCACCTCTCAGCTGGTGGCTACACCTTC
>-|TRBJ2-7|few|TRBV20-1
CSARARTGDYNEQYF
TGCAGTGCTAGAGCGAGGACGGGAGACTACAATGAGCAGTACTTC
>-|TRBJ1-6|-|TRBV6-5
CASSSLRATNNSPLHF
TGTGCCAGCAGTTCCCTCAGGGCAACCAATAATTCACCCCTCCACTTT
>TRBD1|TRBJ2-3|-|TRBV27
CASSLITGGSDTQYF
TGTGCCAGCAGTTTAATTACAGGGGGGTCTGATACGCAGTATTTT
>TRBD1|TRBJ2-1|-|TRBV2
CTSSAGTGFYNEQFF
TGTACCAGCAGTGCCGGGACAGGGTTTTACAATGAGCAGTTCTTC